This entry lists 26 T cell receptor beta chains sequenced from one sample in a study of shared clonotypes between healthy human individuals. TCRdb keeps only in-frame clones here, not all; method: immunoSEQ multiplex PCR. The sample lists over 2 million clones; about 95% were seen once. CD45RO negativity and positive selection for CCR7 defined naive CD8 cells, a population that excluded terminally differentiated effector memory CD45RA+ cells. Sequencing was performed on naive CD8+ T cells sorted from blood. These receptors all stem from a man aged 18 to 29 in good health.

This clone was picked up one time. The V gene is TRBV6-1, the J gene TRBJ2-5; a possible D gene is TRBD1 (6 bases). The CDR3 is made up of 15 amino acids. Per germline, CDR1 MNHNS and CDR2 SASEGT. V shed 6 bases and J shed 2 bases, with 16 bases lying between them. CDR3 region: CASSATTGIQETQYF. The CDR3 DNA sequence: TGTGCCAGCAGCGCGACGACAGGAATTCAAGAGACCCAGTACTTC.

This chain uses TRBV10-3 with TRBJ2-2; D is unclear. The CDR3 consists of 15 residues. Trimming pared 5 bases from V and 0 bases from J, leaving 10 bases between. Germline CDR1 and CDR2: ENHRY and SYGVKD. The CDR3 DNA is TGTGCCATCAGTTCCCACGGGTCGAACACCGGGGAGCTGTTTTTT. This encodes CAISSHGSNTGELFF.

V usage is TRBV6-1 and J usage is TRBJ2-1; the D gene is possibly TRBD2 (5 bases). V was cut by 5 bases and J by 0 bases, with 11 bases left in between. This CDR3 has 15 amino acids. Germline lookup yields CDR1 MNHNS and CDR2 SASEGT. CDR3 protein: CASSSQDFSYNEQFF. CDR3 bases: TGTGCCAGCAGTTCCCAGGACTTCTCCTACAATGAGCAGTTCTTC.

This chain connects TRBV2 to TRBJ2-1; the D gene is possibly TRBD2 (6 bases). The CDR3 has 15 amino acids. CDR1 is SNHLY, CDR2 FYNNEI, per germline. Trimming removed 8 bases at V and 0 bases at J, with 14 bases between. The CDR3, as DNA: TGTGCCAGCGCTTCCCCGGAGGGCTCCTACAATGAGCAGTTCTTC. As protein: CASASPEGSYNEQFF.

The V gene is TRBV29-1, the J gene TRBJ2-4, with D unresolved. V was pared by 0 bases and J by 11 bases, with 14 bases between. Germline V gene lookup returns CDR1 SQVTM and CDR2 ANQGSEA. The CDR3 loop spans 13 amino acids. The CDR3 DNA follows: TGCAGCGTTGAAGAGCCAGCAGACCGCGTTCAGTACTTC. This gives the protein CSVEEPADRVQYF.

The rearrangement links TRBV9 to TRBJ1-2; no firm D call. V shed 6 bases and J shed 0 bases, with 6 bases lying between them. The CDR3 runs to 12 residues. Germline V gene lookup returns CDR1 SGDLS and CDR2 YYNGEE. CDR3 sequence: CASKSTNYGYTF. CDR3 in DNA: TGTGCCAGCAAAAGTACTAACTATGGCTACACCTTC.

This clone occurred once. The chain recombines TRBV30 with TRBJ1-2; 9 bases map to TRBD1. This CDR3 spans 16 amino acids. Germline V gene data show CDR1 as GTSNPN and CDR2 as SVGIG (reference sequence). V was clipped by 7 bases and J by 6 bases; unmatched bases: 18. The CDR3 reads CAFGTGGVHVVNGYTF. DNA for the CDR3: TGTGCCTTCGGAACAGGGGGCGTCCATGTAGTAAATGGCTACACCTTC.

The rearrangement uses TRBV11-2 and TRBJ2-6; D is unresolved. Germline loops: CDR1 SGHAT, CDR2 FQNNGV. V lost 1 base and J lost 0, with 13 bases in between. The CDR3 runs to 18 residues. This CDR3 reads CASSLAVWLSSGANVLTF. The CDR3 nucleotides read TGTGCCAGCAGCTTAGCGGTCTGGCTAAGCTCTGGGGCCAACGTCCTGACTTTC.

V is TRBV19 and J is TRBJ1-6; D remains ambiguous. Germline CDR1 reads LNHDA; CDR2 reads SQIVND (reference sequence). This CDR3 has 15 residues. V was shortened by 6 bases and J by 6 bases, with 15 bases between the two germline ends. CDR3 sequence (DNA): TGTGCCAGTAGCTCTTCCCCGATTAGTAATTCACCCCTCCACTTT. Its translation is CASSSSPISNSPLHF.

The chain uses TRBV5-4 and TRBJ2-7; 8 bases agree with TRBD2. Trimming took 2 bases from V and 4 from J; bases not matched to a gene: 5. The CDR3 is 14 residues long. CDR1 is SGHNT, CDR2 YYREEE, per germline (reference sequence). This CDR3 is CASSFYGGEYEQYF. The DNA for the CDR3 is TGTGCCAGCAGCTTTTACGGGGGGGAGTACGAGCAGTACTTC. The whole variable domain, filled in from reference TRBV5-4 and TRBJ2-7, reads ETGVTQSPTHLIKTRGQQVTLRCSSQSGHNTVSWYQQALGQGPQFIFQYYREEENGRGNFPPRFSGLQFPNYSSELNVNALELDDSALYLCASSFYGGEYEQYFGPGTRLTVT.

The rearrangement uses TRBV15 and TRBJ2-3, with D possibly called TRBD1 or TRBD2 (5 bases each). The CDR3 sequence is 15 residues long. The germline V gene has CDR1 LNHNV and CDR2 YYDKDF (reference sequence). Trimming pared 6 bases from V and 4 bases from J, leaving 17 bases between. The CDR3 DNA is TGTGCCACCAGATTTGGGGACCGGGCGCCAGATACGCAGTATTTT. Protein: CATRFGDRAPDTQYF.

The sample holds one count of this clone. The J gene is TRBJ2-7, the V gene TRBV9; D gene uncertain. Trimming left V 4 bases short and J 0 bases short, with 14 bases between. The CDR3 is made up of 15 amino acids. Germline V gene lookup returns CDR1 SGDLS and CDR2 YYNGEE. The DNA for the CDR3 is TGTGCCAGCAGCCCCCGTGGTCCCTCCTCCTACGAGCAGTACTTC. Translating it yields CASSPRGPSSYEQYF.

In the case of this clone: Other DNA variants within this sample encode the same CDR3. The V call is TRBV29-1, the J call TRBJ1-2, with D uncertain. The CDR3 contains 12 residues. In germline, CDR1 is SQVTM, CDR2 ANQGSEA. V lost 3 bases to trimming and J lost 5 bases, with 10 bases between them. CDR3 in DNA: TGCAGCGTTGAGGGGAGCGATTATGGCTACACCTTC. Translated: CSVEGSDYGYTF.

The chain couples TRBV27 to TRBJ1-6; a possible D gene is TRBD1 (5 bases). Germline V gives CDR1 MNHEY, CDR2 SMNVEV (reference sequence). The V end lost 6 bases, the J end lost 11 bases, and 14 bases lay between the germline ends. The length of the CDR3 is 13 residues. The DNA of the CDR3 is TGTGCCAGCAGCCCAGTTCGGGGCCCACCCCTCCACTTT. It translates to CASSPVRGPPLHF.

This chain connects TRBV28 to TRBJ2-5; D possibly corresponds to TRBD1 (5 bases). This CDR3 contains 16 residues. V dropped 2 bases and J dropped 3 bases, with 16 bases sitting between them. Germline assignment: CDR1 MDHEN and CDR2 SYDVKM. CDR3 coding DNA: TGTGCCAGCAGTTTACCCCAAGACAGCGCGGAAGAGACCCAGTACTTC. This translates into CASSLPQDSAEETQYF.

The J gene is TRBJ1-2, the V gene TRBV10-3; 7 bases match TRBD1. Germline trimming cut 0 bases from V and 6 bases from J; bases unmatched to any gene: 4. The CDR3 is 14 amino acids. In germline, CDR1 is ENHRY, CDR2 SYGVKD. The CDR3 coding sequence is TGTGCCATCAGTGAGTCGGAGGGGGCTAATGGCTACACCTTC. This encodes CAISESEGANGYTF.

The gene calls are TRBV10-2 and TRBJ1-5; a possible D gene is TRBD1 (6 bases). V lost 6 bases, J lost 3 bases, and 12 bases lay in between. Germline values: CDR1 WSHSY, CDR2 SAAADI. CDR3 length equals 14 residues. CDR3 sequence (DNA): TGCGCCAGCAGGGGGGCCCCCCCCAATCAGCCCCAGCATTTT. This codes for CASRGAPPNQPQHF.

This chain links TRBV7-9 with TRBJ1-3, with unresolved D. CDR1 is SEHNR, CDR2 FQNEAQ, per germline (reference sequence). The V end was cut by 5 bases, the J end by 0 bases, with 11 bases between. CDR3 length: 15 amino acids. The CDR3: CASSNLGASGNTIYF. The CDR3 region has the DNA TGTGCCAGCAGCAACCTCGGCGCCTCTGGAAACACCATATATTTT.

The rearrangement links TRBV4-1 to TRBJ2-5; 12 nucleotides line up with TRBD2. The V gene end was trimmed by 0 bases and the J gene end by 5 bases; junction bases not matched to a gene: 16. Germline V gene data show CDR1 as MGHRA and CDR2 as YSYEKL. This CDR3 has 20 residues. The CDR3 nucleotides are TGCGCCAGCAGCCAAGAGGACAGGGCGTCGACTAGCGGGAGTGTGGAGACCCAGTACTTC. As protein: CASSQEDRASTSGSVETQYF.

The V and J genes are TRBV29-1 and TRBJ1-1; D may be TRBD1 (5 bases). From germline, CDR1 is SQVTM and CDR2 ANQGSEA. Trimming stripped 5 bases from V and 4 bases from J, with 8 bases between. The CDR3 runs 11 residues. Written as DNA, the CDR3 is TGCAGCGTTCCAGGGCCCACTGAAGCTTTCTTT. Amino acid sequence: CSVPGPTEAFF.

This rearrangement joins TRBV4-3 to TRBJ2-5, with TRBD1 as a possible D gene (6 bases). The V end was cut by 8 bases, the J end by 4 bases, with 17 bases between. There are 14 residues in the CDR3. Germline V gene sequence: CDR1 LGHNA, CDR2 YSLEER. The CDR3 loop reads CASSSFTGRETQYF. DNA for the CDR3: TGCGCCAGCTCAAGCTTTACAGGGCGAGAGACCCAGTACTTC.

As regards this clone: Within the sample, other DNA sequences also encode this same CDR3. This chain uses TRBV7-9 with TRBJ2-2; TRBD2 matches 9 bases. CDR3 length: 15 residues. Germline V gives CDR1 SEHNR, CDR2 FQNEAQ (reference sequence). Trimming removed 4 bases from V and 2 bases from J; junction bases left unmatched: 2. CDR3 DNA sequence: TGTGCCAGCAGCTCCGGGACTAGCAACACCGGGGAGCTGTTTTTT. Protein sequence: CASSSGTSNTGELFF.

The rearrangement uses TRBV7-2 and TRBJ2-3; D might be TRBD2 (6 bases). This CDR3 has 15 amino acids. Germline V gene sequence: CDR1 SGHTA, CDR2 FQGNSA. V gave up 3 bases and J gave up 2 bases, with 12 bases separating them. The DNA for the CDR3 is TGTGCCAGCAGCTTGGGACTGTTCAACACAGATACGCAGTATTTT. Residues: CASSLGLFNTDTQYF.

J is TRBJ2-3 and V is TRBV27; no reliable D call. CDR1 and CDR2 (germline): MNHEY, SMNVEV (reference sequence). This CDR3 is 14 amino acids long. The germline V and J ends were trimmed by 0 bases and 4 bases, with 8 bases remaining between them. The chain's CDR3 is CASSLSHSPDTQYF. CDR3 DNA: TGTGCCAGCAGTTTATCGCACAGTCCAGATACGCAGTATTTT.

The CDR3 reads CSVGEGGNSPLHF. CDR3 nucleotide sequence: TGCAGCGTTGGGGAGGGGGGCAATTCACCCCTCCACTTT. The chain combines TRBV29-1 with TRBJ1-6, with a possible D match to TRBD1 (6 bases). V gave up 4 bases and J gave up 7 bases, with 11 bases separating them. Germline V CDR1 and CDR2: SQVTM, ANQGSEA. There are 13 residues in the CDR3.

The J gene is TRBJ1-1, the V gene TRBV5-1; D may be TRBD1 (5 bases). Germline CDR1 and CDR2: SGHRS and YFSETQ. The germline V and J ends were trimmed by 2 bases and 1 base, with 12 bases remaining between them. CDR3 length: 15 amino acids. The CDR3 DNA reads TGCGCCAGCAGCTTTGGTCCTGGGGCGAACACTGAAGCTTTCTTT. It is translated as CASSFGPGANTEAFF.